The source of this T cell receptor (beta chain) is a study of shared clonotypes between healthy human individuals. Naive-designated CD8 cells lacked CD45RO, were positively enriched for CCR7, and omitted terminally differentiated effector memory CD45RA+ cells. The protocol was immunoSEQ multiplex PCR, while the TCRdb copy is restricted to in-frame clones and leaves out a portion. This table holds about 750,000 clones, nearly 95% found once. The germline V gene has CDR1 SGHRS and CDR2 YFSETQ. V lost 0 bases and J 0 bases, leaving 15 bases between the germline ends. The CDR3 length is 17 residues. The genes are TRBV5-1 and TRBJ1-2; D remains ambiguous. Sequenced sample: naive CD8+ T cells sorted from blood. The receptor's source is a man aged 25-45 years in good health. The CDR3 sequence is CASSLEVGRGSNYGYTF. The CDR3 DNA reads TGCGCCAGCAGCTTGGAAGTAGGGAGAGGCTCTAACTATGGCTACACCTTC.